This T cell receptor beta chain was captured by sequencing in a study of cytomegalovirus exposure and HLA in healthy donors. The CDR3 spans 15 residues. V dropped 8 bases and J dropped 7; count of bases not matched to a gene: 16. Germline V gene data show CDR1 as GTSNPN and CDR2 as SVGIG (reference sequence). Donors sampled were nominally healthy, though unrecorded immune exposures were likely. PCR used 60 Vbeta primers and 13 Jbeta primers. Profiling relied on immunoSEQ multiplex PCR, and the TCRdb table lists in-frame clones only, not all of them. Of around 97,000 clones detected, around a tenth appear once; the ten largest clones hold about 4.7%. This clone was detected only a few times.

The chain joins TRBV30 to TRBJ2-5, with TRBD2 identical over 10 bases. Input material: PBMCs. The receptor's source is a man aged 45 to 65 in good health and CMV-seropositive. CDR3 DNA sequence: TGTGCCCGCTCCCCTTCGGGACTAGCGTTGGGGACCCAGTACTTC. Residues: CARSPSGLALGTQYF. The full variable domain, in which reference TRBV30 and TRBJ2-5 provide the parts outside the CDR3, is SQTIHQWPATLVQPVGSPLSLECTVEGTSNPNLYWYRQAAGRGLQLLFYSVGIGQISSEVPQNLSASRPQDRQFILSSKKLLLSDSGFYLCARSPSGLALGTQYFGPGTRLLVL.